The 3 T cell receptor beta chains in this list originate from one sample, sequenced in a study of T cells in Graves' hyperthyroidism and ophthalmopathy. From RNA transcripts, TCR beta CDR3 regions were amplified. First-round RT-PCR of the TCR CDR3 relied on the HTBI primer set. TCRdb processed the multiplex PCR reads anew with MiXCR; each CDR3 protein has one entry. The table has under 700,000 distinct CDR3 sequences, 35% to 55% seen once; the top ten hold roughly 8.2%. The source material was peripheral blood or thyroid tissue (not recorded which). These TCRs come from a woman between 18 and 29 years old with Graves' hyperthyroidism.

This clonotype turned up a few times. V usage is TRBV6-5 and J usage is TRBJ1-1; D not certain. CDR1 and CDR2 (germline): MNHEY, SVGAGI. The germline V and J ends were trimmed by 6 bases and 3 bases, with 11 bases remaining between them. There are 13 residues in the CDR3. The CDR3 is CASSITEDTEAFF. Written as DNA, the CDR3 is TGTGCCAGCAGCATCACAGAAGACACTGAAGCTTTCTTT.

At least ten counts were recorded for this clonotype. The chain recombines TRBV2 with TRBJ1-1, with TRBD1 as a possible D gene (5 bases). V lost 1 base to trimming and J lost 5 bases, with 11 bases between them. The CDR3 is 14 residues long. Germline lookup yields CDR1 SNHLY and CDR2 FYNNEI. The CDR3 coding sequence is TGTGCCAGCAGTGAAGATTACAAGGGGACTGAAGCTTTCTTT. Residues: CASSEDYKGTEAFF.

This chain links TRBV5-1 with TRBJ2-7; 7 bases agree with TRBD1. The CDR3 sequence is 15 residues long. The ends lost 3 bases at V and 5 bases at J; junction bases unmatched: 11. In germline, CDR1 is SGHRS, CDR2 YFSETQ. CDR3 amino acids: CASSSTGTVPNEQYF. CDR3 nucleotide sequence: TGCGCCAGCAGCTCCACTGGGACAGTCCCCAACGAGCAGTACTTC.